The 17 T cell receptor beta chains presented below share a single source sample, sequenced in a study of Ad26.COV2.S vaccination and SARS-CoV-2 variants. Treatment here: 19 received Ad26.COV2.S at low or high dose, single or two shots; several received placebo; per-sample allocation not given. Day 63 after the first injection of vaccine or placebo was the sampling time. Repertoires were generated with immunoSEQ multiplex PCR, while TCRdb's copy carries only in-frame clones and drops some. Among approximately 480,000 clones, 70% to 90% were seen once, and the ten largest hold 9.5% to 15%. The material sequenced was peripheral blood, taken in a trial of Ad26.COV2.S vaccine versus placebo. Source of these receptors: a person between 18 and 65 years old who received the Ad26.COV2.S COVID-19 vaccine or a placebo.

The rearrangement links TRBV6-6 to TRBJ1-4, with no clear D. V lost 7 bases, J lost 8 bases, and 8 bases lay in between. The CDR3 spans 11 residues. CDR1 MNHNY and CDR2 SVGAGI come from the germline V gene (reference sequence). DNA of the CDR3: TGTGCCAGCACCTCACAGGAAAAACTGTTTTTT. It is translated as CASTSQEKLFF.

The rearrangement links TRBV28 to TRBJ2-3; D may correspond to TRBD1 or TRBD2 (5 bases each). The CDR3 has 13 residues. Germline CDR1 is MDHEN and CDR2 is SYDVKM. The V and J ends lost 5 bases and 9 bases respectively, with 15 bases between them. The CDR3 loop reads CASSGGGPRTQYF. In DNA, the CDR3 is TGTGCCAGCAGTGGGGGTGGGCCTCGGACGCAGTATTTT.

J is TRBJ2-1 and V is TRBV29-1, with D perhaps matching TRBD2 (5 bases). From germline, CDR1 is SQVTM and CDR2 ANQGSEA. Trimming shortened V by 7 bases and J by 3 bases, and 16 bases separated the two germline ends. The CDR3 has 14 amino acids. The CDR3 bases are TGCAGCGCCCCCGTCCCCGGGGTCTACAATGAGCAGTTCTTC. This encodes CSAPVPGVYNEQFF.

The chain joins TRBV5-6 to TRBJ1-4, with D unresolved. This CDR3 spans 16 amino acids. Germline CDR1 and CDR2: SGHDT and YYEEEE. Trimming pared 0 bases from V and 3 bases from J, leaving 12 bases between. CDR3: CASSLGVFSSNEKLFF. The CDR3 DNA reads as TGTGCCAGCAGCTTGGGGGTTTTTTCCTCTAATGAAAAACTGTTTTTT. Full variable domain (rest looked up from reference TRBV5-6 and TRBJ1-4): DAGVTQSPTHLIKTRGQQVTLRCSPKSGHDTVSWYQQALGQGPQFIFQYYEEEERQRGNFPDRFSGHQFPNYSSELNVNALLLGDSALYLCASSLGVFSSNEKLFFGSGTQLSVL.

Here the CDR3 DNA reads TGTGCCTGGAGCGTGTGGGAGCGCCACGAGCAGTACTTC. Its translation is CAWSVWERHEQYF. This chain joins TRBV30 and TRBJ2-7; D is perhaps TRBD2 (5 bases). Germline V lookup: CDR1 GTSNPN, CDR2 SVGIG (reference sequence). Trimming removed 3 bases at V and 5 bases at J, with 14 bases between. This CDR3 region has 13 residues.

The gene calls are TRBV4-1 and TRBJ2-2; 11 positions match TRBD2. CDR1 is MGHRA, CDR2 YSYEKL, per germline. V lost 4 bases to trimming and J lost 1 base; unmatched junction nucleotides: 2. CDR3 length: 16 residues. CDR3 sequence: CASSPGLAGNTGELFF. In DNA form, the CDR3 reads TGCGCCAGCAGCCCCGGACTAGCGGGGAACACCGGGGAGCTGTTTTTT.

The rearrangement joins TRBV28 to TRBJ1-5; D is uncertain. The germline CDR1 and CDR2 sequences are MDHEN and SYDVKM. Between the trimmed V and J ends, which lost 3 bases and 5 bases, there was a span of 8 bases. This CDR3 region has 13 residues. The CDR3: CASSFIQHQPQHF. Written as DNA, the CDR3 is TGTGCCAGCAGTTTTATCCAGCATCAGCCCCAGCATTTT. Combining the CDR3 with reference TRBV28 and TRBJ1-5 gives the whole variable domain DVKVTQSSRYLVKRTGEKVFLECVQDMDHENMFWYRQDPGLGLRLIYFSYDVKMKEKGDIPEGYSVSREKKERFSLILESASTNQTSMYLCASSFIQHQPQHFGDGTRLSIL.

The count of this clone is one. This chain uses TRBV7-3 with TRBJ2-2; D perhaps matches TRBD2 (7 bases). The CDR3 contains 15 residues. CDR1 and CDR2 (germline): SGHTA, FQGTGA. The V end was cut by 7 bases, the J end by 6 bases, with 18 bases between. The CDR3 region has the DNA TGTGCCAGCACCATCGGGGGGCCCTCATCCGGGGAGCTGTTTTTT. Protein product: CASTIGGPSSGELFF.

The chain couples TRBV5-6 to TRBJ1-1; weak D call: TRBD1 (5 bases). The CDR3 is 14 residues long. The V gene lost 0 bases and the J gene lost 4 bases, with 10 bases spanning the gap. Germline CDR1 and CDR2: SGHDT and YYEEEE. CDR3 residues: CASSLVQGGTEAFF. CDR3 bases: TGTGCCAGCAGCTTGGTGCAGGGAGGCACTGAAGCTTTCTTT.

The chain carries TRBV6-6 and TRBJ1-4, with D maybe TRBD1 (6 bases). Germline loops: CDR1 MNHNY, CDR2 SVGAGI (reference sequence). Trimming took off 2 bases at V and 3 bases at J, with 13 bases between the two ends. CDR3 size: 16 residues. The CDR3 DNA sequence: TGTGCCAGCAGTTACACCTCAGGGGCCCCTAATGAAAAACTGTTTTTT. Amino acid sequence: CASSYTSGAPNEKLFF.

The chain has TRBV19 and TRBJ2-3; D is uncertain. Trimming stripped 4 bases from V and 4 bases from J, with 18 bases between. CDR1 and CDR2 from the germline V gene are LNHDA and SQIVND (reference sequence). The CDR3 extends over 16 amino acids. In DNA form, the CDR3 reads TGTGCCAGTAGTACCCCCGCTGATTCCTACCCAGATACGCAGTATTTT. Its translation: CASSTPADSYPDTQYF.

CDR3 DNA: TGTGCCAGTAGTCTCGGGATGGTCTACAATGAGCAGTTCTTC. Encoded protein: CASSLGMVYNEQFF. This sequence joins TRBV19 and TRBJ2-1; tentatively, D is TRBD2 (5 bases). Trimming took 5 bases from V and 3 from J, leaving 11 bases between them. This CDR3 spans 14 amino acids. Germline CDR1 is LNHDA and CDR2 is SQIVND (reference sequence).

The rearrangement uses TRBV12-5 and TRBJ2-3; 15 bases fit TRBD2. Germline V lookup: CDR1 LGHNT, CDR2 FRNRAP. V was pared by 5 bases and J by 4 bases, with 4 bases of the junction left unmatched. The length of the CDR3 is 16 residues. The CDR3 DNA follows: TGTGCTAGTGGTATAGGGACTAGCGGGAGGCCAGATACGCAGTATTTT. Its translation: CASGIGTSGRPDTQYF.

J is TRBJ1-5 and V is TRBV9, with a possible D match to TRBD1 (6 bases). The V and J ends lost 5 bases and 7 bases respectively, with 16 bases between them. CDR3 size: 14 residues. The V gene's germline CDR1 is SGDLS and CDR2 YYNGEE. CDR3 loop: CASSVSGALQPQHF. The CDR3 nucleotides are TGTGCCAGCAGTGTCTCGGGGGCCCTCCAGCCCCAGCATTTT. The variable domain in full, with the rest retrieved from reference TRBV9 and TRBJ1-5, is DSGVTQTPKHLITATGQRVTLRCSPRSGDLSVYWYQQSLDQGLQFLIQYYNGEERAKGNILERFSAQQFPDLHSELNLSSLELGDSALYFCASSVSGALQPQHFGDGTRLSIL.

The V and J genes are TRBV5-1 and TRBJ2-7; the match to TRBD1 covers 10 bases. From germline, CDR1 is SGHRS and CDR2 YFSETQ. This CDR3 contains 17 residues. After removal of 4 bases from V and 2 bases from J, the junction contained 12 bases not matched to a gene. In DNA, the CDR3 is TGCGCCAGCAGCCCCGGGACAGGGGTTCCCTATCCCTACGAGCAGTACTTC. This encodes CASSPGTGVPYPYEQYF.

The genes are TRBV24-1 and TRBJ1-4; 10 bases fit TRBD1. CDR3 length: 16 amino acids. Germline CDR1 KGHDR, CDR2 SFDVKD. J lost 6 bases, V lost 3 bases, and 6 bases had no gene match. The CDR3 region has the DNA TGTGCCACCAGTGATCCGACAGGGGGCGCGCATGAAAAACTGTTTTTT. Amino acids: CATSDPTGGAHEKLFF.

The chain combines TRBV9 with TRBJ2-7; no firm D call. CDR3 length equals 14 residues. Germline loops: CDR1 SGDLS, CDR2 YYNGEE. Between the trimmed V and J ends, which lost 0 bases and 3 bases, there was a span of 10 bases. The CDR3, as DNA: TGTGCCAGCAGCGTAGGAGCCCGCGGCTACGAGCAGTACTTC. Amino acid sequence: CASSVGARGYEQYF. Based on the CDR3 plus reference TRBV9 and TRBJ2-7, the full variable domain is DSGVTQTPKHLITATGQRVTLRCSPRSGDLSVYWYQQSLDQGLQFLIQYYNGEERAKGNILERFSAQQFPDLHSELNLSSLELGDSALYFCASSVGARGYEQYFGPGTRLTVT.